This TCR beta chain originates from a study of blood T cell repertoires in COVID-19. Some clones are missing from TCRdb's copy, which holds only in-frame ones; the method was immunoSEQ multiplex PCR. The sample yields 200,000 to 300,000 clones, 65% to 85% seen once. Germline V CDR1 and CDR2: SGHTA, FQGNSA. V was cut by 1 base and J by 7 bases, with 13 bases left in between. CDR3 size: 14 residues. The receptor comes from a woman aged 80 or older with acute or convalescent COVID-19. The chain carries TRBV7-2 and TRBJ1-2; TRBD1 is a possible D gene (5 bases). Material: peripheral blood. CDR3 in DNA: TGTGCCAGCAGCTTAGACAGGTTGCTAGGTGGCTACACCTTC. Translation: CASSLDRLLGGYTF.